This T cell receptor (beta chain) was captured by sequencing in a study of OX40 agonist ivuxolimab in advanced cancers. Overall study context: Patients assigned to dose escalation were diagnosed with hepatocellular carcinoma, melanoma, renal cell or head and neck cancer.

The study's findings and limits: On average, CD8+ T cells showed a greater number of expanded clones than CD4+. Expanded peripheral T cell antigen specificity was not determined.

As to this clone: Antigen: not known.

V lost 4 bases to trimming and J lost 7 bases; unmatched junction nucleotides: 14. The CDR3 totals 17 residues. Germline V gives CDR1 SGDLS, CDR2 YYNGEE. Assay: immunoSEQ multiplex PCR; the TCRdb copy retains only in-frame clones and omits some. The sample holds about 65,000 clones, around 90% seen once. The sample was CD4+ or CD8+ T cells sorted from blood, taken in a trial of the OX40 agonist ivuxolimab. The chain combines TRBV9 with TRBJ1-5; TRBD1 matches 10 bases. The receptor was derived from an adult with an advanced solid tumor such as melanoma, head and neck, liver or kidney cancer. For the CDR3, the DNA is TGTGCCAGCAGCACCGGGACAGGGGACCTAGAAAGGCAGCCCCAGCATTTT. This sequence encodes CASSTGTGDLERQPQHF. The complete variable domain, with remaining parts taken from reference TRBV9 and TRBJ1-5, reads DSGVTQTPKHLITATGQRVTLRCSPRSGDLSVYWYQQSLDQGLQFLIQYYNGEERAKGNILERFSAQQFPDLHSELNLSSLELGDSALYFCASSTGTGDLERQPQHFGDGTRLSIL.